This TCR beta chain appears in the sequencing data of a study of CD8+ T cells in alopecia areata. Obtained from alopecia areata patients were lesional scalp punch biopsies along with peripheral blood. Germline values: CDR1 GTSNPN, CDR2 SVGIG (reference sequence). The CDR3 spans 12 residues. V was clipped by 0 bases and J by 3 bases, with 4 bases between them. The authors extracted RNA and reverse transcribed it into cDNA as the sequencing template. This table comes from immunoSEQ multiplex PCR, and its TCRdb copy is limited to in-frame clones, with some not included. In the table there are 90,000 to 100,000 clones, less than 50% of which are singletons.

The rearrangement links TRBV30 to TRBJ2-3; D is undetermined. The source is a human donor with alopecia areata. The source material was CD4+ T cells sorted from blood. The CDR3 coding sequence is TGTGCCTGGAGTGTTGTTACAGATACGCAGTATTTT. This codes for CAWSVVTDTQYF. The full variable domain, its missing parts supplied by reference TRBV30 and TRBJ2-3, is SQTIHQWPATLVQPVGSPLSLECTVEGTSNPNLYWYRQAAGRGLQLLFYSVGIGQISSEVPQNLSASRPQDRQFILSSKKLLLSDSGFYLCAWSVVTDTQYFGPGTRLTVL.